The 8 T cell receptor beta chains below come from one sample, sequenced in a study of T cells in Graves' hyperthyroidism and ophthalmopathy. RNA transcripts gave rise to amplified TCR beta CDR3 regions. Primed by the HTBI set, a first-round RT-PCR was run on the TCR CDR3. TCRdb reanalysed the multiplex PCR reads using MiXCR and keeps one entry per CDR3 protein. The table shows approximately 400,000 distinct CDR3 sequences, with about an eighth occurring only once. The sequenced sample was blood. The source of these receptors is a man aged 45 to 65 with Graves' ophthalmopathy.

At least ten counts were recorded for this clonotype. V gene TRBV7-9 combines with J gene TRBJ1-4, with 7 nucleotides matching TRBD1. The CDR3 is 20 residues long. Germline trimming cut 1 base from V and 3 bases from J; bases unmatched to any gene: 17. Germline lookup yields CDR1 SEHNR and CDR2 FQNEAQ (reference sequence). CDR3 loop: CASSLGQGDGFWMPNEKLFF. The CDR3 coding sequence is TGTGCCAGCAGCTTAGGACAGGGAGACGGTTTTTGGATGCCTAATGAAAAACTGTTTTTT.

The chain has TRBV19 and TRBJ1-2; tentative D call: TRBD1 (6 bases). Trimming took off 6 bases at V and 1 base at J, with 15 bases between the two ends. There are 15 residues in the CDR3. CDR1 LNHDA and CDR2 SQIVND come from the germline V gene (reference sequence). The chain's CDR3 is CASSGPGHLNYGYTF. CDR3 nucleotide sequence: TGTGCCAGTAGCGGGCCGGGACACCTTAACTATGGCTACACCTTC.

This clonotype has only a few counts. This sequence joins TRBV7-9 and TRBJ2-7; 8 nucleotides line up with TRBD1. The CDR3 spans 12 residues. Germline lookup yields CDR1 SEHNR and CDR2 FQNEAQ (reference sequence). Trimming took 7 bases from V and 7 from J; bases not matched to a gene: 6. CDR3 nucleotide sequence: TGTGCCAGCACTGGACAGGGCTGGGAGCAGTACTTC. Its protein product is CASTGQGWEQYF.

Note on this clonotype: A much larger clone differs from this one at a single base, so this may be a read error. The chain joins TRBV2 to TRBJ2-4, with a tentative D call TRBD1 (5 bases). Germline loops: CDR1 SNHLY, CDR2 FYNNEI. The V end was cut by 5 bases, the J end by 6 bases, with 14 bases between. The CDR3 spans 14 residues. The CDR3 sequence: CASSSGHSRNIQYF. CDR3 nucleotide sequence: TGTGCCAGCAGTTCCGGACACTCCAGAAACATTCAGTACTTC.

This clonotype has ten or more counts. CDR3 nucleotides: TGTGCCTGGAGTGTACCAGTCAGGTCTGGAAACACCATATATTTT. It specifies CAWSVPVRSGNTIYF. The rearrangement joins TRBV30 to TRBJ1-3; D unresolved. Trimming shortened V by 0 bases and J by 1 base, and 10 bases separated the two germline ends. The CDR3 is 15 amino acids. The germline gives CDR1 GTSNPN, CDR2 SVGIG (reference sequence).

The sample holds many counts of this clonotype. The rearrangement links TRBV3-1 to TRBJ2-2; 9 bases are a match to TRBD1. The CDR3 has 15 residues. CDR1 is LGHDT, CDR2 YNNKEL, per germline (reference sequence). The V and J ends lost 3 bases and 5 bases, in that order; junction bases with no gene match: 4. The CDR3 DNA follows: TGTGCCAGCAGCCAGGGACAGGGCCGGACCGGGGAGCTGTTTTTT. As protein: CASSQGQGRTGELFF.

This clonotype was detected many times. The V and J genes are TRBV2 and TRBJ1-5, with no clear D. The CDR3 totals 12 residues. Trimming left V 3 bases short and J 7 bases short, with 7 bases between. Germline V lookup: CDR1 SNHLY, CDR2 FYNNEI. The CDR3 nucleotides read TGTGCCAGCAGTGAGGGGTCACAGCCCCAGCATTTT. It codes for CASSEGSQPQHF.

This clonotype has a count of ten or more. The V call is TRBV28, the J call TRBJ1-1, with unresolved D. This CDR3 spans 13 amino acids. Trimming left V 7 bases short and J 4 bases short, with 13 bases between. Germline lookup yields CDR1 MDHEN and CDR2 SYDVKM. In DNA form, the CDR3 reads TGTGCCAGCACCACCCCAGGCTCCACTGAAGCTTTCTTT. Translation: CASTTPGSTEAFF. Full variable domain (outside the CDR3, taken from reference TRBV28 and TRBJ1-1): DVKVTQSSRYLVKRTGEKVFLECVQDMDHENMFWYRQDPGLGLRLIYFSYDVKMKEKGDIPEGYSVSREKKERFSLILESASTNQTSMYLCASTTPGSTEAFFGQGTRLTVV.